This T cell receptor beta chain was sequenced in a study of blood T cell repertoires in COVID-19. Study-level background: From the United States, Italy and Spain came samples of acute and convalescent COVID-19. From T cells, B-cell-depleted T cells, or PBMCs came the material, which was cDNA or gDNA.

Authors' methods: Amplification of reference gene primers provided the estimated nucleated cell counts. Libraries were prepared by immunoSEQ multiplex PCR; TCRdb keeps only in-frame clonotypes and omits some of them. D and trimming come from the DNA, and the V and J calls and clone size come from that table. Of around 300,000 clones in the sample, around 87% were seen once. This CDR3 contains 13 residues. Germline CDR1 MRHNA, CDR2 SNTAGT. After removal of 5 bases from V and 6 bases from J, the junction contained 2 bases not matched to a gene. Seattle patients were enrolled during active infection and followed longitudinally.

V usage is TRBV6-4 and J usage is TRBJ2-1, with 9 bases that match TRBD2. This clonotype originated in a woman aged 40-49 years with COVID-19, enrolled during active disease. The specimen was peripheral blood. This CDR3 reads CASSLAGANEQFF. The CDR3 DNA reads TGTGCCAGCAGTTTAGCGGGAGCCAATGAGCAGTTCTTC.